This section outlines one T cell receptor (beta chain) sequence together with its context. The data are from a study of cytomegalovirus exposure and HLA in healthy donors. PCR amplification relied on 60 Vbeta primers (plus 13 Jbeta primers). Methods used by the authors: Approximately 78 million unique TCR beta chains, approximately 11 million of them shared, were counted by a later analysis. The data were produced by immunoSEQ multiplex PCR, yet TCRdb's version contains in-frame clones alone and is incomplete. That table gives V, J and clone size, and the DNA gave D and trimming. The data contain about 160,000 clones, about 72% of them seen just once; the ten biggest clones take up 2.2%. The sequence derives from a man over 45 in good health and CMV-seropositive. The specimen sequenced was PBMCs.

The CDR3 loop reads CASSIDRWNNQPQHF. CDR3 sequence (DNA): TGTGCCAGCAGCATCGACAGGTGGAACAATCAGCCCCAGCATTTT. J is TRBJ1-5 and V is TRBV7-8; possible D gene TRBD1, 6 bases. With 5 bases removed from V and 3 bases from J, the gap between germline ends came to 14 bases. Germline loops: CDR1 SGHVS, CDR2 FQNEAQ. This CDR3 has 15 residues.